What follows is one TCR beta chain and its context. These data belong to a study of T cell changes during pregnancy in multiple sclerosis. Some clones are missing from TCRdb's copy, which holds only in-frame ones; the method was immunoSEQ multiplex PCR. The sample yields approximately 20,000 clones, 85% to 90% seen once. This TCR came from a female donor with multiple sclerosis, enrolled in a pregnancy study. The source was CD8+ T cells from peripheral blood mononuclear cells, collected before pregnancy.

This CDR3 is CASSQWDTQAPYEQYF. In DNA form, the CDR3 reads TGTGCCAGCAGCCAGTGGGACACCCAGGCCCCCTACGAGCAGTACTTC. This chain links TRBV14 with TRBJ2-7, with a weak D call TRBD1 (6 bases). The CDR3 is made up of 16 amino acids. V was trimmed by 3 bases and J by 2 bases, leaving 17 bases between them. Germline lookup yields CDR1 SGHDN and CDR2 FVKESK.